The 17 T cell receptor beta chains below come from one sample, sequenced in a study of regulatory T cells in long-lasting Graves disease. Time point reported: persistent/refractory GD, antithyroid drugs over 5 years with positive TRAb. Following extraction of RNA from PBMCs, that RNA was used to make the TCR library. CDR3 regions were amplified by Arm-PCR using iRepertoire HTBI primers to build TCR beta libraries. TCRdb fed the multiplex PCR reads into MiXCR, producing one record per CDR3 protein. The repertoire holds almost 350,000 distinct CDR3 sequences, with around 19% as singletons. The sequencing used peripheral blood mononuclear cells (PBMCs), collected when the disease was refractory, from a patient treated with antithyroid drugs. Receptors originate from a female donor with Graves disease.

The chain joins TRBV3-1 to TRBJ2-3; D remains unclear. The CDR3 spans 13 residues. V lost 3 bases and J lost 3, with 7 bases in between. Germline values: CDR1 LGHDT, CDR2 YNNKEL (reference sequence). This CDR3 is CASSHSSTDTQYF. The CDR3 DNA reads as TGTGCCAGCAGCCACTCCTCTACAGATACGCAGTATTTT.

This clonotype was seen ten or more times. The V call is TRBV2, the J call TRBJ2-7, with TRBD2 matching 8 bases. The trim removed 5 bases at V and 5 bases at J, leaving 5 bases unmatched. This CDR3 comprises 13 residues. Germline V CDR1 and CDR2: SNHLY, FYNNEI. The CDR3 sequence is CASSTGGANEQYF. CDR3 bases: TGTGCCAGCAGTACCGGGGGGGCCAACGAGCAGTACTTC.

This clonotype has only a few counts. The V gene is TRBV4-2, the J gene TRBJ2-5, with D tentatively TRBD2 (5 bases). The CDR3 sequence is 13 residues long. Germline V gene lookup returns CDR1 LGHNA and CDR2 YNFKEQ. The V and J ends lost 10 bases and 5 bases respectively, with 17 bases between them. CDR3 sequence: CATSGIRGETQYF. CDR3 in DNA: TGTGCCACCTCTGGGATCAGAGGGGAGACCCAGTACTTC.

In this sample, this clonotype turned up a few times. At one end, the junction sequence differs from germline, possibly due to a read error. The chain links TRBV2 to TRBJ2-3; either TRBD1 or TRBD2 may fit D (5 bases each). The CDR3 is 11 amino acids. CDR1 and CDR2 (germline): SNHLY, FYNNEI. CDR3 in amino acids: CASSLGVLSDF. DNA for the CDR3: TGTGCCAGCAGCCTAGGGGTGCTTAGCGATTTT.

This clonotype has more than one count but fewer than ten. Here the CDR3 DNA reads TGCAGTGCTAGTGGCGGGGGGGGCCGGGAGACCCAGTACTTC. It yields the protein CSASGGGGRETQYF. The V gene is TRBV20-1, the J gene TRBJ2-5, with 9 positions matching TRBD2. This CDR3 is 14 amino acids long. V lost 3 bases and J lost 5; bases outside the gene matches: 7. Per germline, CDR1 DFQATT and CDR2 SNEGSKA (reference sequence).

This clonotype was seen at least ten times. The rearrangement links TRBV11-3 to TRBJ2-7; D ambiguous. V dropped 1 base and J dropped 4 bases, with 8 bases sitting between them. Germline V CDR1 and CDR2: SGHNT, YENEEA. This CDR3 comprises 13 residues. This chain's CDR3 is CASSLAVSYEQYF. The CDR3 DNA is TGTGCCAGCAGCTTAGCGGTCAGTTACGAGCAGTACTTC.

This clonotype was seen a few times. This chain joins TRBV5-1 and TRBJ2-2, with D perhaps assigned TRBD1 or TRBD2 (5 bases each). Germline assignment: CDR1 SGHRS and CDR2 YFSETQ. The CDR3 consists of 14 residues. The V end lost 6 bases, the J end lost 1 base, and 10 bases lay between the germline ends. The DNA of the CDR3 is TGCGCCAGCACCCGGGACGGGAACACCGGGGAGCTGTTTTTT. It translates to CASTRDGNTGELFF.

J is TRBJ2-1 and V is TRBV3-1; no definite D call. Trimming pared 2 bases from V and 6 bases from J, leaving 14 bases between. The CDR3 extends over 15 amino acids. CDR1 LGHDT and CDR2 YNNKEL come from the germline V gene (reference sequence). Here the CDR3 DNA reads TGTGCCAGCAGCCAAAAGGCCCGGCTAGTCAATGAGCAGTTCTTC. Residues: CASSQKARLVNEQFF.

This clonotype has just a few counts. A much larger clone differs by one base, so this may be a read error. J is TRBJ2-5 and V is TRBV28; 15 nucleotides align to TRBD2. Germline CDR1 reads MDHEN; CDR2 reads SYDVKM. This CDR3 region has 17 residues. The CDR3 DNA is TGTGCCAGCAATTTATGGACTAGCGGGAGGGACGGAGAGACCCAGTACTTC. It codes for CASNLWTSGRDGETQYF.

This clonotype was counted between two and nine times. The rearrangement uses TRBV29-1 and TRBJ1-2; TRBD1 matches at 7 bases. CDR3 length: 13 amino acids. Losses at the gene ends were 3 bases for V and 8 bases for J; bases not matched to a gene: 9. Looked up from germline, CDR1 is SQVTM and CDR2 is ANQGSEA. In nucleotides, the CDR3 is TGCAGCGTTGATCGTCCAGGGGGAAGAGGCTACACCTTC. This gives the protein CSVDRPGGRGYTF. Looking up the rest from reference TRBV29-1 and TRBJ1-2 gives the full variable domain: SAVISQKPSRDICQRGTSLTIQCQVDSQVTMMFWYRQQPGQSLTLIATANQGSEATYESGFVIDKFPISRPNLTFSTLTVSNMSPEDSSIYLCSVDRPGGRGYTFGSGTRLTVV.

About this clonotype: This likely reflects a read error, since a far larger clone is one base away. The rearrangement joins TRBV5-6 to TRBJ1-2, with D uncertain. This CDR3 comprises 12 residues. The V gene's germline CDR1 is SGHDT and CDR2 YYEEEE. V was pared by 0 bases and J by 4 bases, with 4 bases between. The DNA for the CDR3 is TGTGCCAGCAGCTTGGACATCTATGGCTACACCTTC. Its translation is CASSLDIYGYTF. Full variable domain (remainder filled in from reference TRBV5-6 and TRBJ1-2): DAGVTQSPTHLIKTRGQQVTLRCSPKSGHDTVSWYQQALGQGPQFIFQYYEEEERQRGNFPDRFSGHQFPNYSSELNVNALLLGDSALYLCASSLDIYGYTFGSGTRLTVV.

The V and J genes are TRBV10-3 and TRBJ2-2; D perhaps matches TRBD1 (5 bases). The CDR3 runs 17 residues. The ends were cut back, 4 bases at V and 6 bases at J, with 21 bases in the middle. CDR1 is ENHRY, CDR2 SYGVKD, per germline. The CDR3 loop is CAISAGPPQRASGELFF. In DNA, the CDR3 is TGTGCCATCAGTGCAGGGCCACCTCAAAGGGCCTCCGGGGAGCTGTTTTTT.

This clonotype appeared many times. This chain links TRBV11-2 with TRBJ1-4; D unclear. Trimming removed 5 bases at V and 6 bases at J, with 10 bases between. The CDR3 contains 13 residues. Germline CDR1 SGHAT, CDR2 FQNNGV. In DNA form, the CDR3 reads TGTGCCAGCAGCCTATGGGGTGATGAAAAACTGTTTTTT. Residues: CASSLWGDEKLFF.

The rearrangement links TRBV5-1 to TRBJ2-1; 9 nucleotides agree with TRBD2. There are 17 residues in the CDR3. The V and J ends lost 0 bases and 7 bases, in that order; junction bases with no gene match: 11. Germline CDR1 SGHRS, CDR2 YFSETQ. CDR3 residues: CASSLVNRGRGPNEQFF. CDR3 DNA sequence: TGCGCCAGCAGCTTGGTAAACCGCGGGAGGGGACCTAATGAGCAGTTCTTC. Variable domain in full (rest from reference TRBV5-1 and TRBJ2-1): KAGVTQTPRYLIKTRGQQVTLSCSPISGHRSVSWYQQTPGQGLQFLFEYFSETQRNKGNFPGRFSGRQFSNSRSEMNVSTLELGDSALYLCASSLVNRGRGPNEQFFGPGTRLTVL.

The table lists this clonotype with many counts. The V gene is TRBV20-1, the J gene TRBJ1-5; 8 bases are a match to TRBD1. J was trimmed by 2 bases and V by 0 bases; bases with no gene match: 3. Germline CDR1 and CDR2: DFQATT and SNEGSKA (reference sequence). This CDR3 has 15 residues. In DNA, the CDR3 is TGCAGTGCTAGAGATAAGACAGGGGGCAATCAGCCCCAGCATTTT. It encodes CSARDKTGGNQPQHF.

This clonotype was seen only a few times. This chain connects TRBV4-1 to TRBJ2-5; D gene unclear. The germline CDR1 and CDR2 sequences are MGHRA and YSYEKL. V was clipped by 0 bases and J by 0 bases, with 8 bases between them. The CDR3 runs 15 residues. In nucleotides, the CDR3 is TGCGCCAGCAGCCAAGAAAGCCCGTACCAAGAGACCCAGTACTTC. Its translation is CASSQESPYQETQYF.

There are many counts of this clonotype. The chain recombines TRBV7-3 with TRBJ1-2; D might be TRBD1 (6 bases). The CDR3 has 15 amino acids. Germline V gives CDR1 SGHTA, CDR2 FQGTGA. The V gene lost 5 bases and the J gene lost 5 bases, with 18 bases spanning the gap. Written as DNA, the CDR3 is TGTGCCAGCAGCCCGGGGGCAGACACAACGTATGGCTACACCTTC. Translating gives CASSPGADTTYGYTF.